This TCR beta chain was identified in a study of blood T cells in healthy people across ages. Study-level information: There was about one barcoded beta molecule captured by template switching per two T cells. Study outcomes and limitations: Naive and antigen-experienced cells could not be conclusively compared, given unsorted PBMCs.

Then a second PCR, running about 7 to 11 cycles, was carried out with a sample-barcoded 5' primer and a J-beta primer mix. Using its own MiXCR run on the 5' RACE reads, TCRdb lists one record per CDR3 protein. Among some 550,000 distinct CDR3 sequences listed, about 45% were seen once. This clonotype was found a few times. The antigen is not known. Peripheral blood samples of 9 to 10 milliliters were drawn from each donor. This CDR3 spans 14 amino acids. Trimming took off 3 bases at V and 1 base at J, with 8 bases between the two ends. Germline V gene sequence: CDR1 LNHNV, CDR2 YYDKDF (reference sequence).

Sequenced sample: blood. This clonotype originated in an elderly man in good health. This chain links TRBV15 with TRBJ2-3, with unresolved D. The DNA for the CDR3 is TGTGCCACCAGCAGGGAAACCCGCACAGATACGCAGTATTTT. It is translated as CATSRETRTDTQYF.